The 2 T cell receptor beta chains given below trace back to one sample, sequenced in a study of OX40 agonist ivuxolimab in advanced cancers. The assay was immunoSEQ multiplex PCR, and TCRdb's table has in-frame clones only and misses some. This sample has 81,000 or so clones, with roughly 89% found just once. The specimen comprised CD4+ or CD8+ T cells sorted from blood, sampled in a trial of the OX40 agonist ivuxolimab. The receptors were sampled from an adult with an advanced solid tumor such as melanoma, head and neck, liver or kidney cancer.

The CDR3 region is CASSPGVGSGNTIYF. CDR3 nucleotide sequence: TGTGCCAGCAGTCCAGGGGTAGGCTCTGGAAACACCATATATTTT. The chain couples TRBV6-5 to TRBJ1-3; perhaps TRBD1 as D (6 bases). Trimming cost V 5 bases and J 0 bases, with 11 bases left between them. This CDR3 comprises 15 residues. CDR1 and CDR2 from the germline V gene are MNHEY and SVGAGI.

The chain carries TRBV10-3 and TRBJ1-2; D not certain. Germline CDR1 is ENHRY and CDR2 is SYGVKD. The V end was cut by 5 bases, the J end by 0 bases, with 7 bases between. The CDR3 has 13 residues. CDR3 nucleotides: TGTGCCATCAGTTCCGACACTAACTATGGCTACACCTTC. Its protein product is CAISSDTNYGYTF.